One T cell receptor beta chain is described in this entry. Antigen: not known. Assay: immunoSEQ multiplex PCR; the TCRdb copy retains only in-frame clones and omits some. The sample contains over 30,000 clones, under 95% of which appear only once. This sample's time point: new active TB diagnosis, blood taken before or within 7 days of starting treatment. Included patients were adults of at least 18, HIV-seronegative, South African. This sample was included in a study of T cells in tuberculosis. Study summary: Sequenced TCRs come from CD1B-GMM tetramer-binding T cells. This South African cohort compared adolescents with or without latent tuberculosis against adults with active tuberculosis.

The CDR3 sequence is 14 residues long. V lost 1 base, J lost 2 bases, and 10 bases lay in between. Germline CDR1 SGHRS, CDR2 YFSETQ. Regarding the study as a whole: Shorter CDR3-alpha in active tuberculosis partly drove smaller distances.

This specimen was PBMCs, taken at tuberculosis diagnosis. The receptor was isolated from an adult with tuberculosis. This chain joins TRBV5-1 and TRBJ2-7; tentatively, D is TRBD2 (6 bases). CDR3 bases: TGCGCCAGCAGCTTGACGGGGGTAGCCTACGAGCAGTACTTC. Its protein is CASSLTGVAYEQYF.